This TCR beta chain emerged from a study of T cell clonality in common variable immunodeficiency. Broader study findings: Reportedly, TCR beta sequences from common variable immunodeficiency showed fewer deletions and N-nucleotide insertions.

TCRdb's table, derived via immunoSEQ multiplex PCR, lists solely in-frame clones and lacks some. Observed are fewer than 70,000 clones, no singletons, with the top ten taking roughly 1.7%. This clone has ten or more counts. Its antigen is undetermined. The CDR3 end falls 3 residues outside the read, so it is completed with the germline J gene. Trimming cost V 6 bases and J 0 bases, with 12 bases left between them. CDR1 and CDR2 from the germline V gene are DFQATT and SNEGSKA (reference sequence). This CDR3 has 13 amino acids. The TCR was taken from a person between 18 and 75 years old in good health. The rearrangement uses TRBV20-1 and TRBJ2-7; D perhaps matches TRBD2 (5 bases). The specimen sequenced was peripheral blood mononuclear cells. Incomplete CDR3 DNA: TGCAGTGCCCCGAAGCGGAACTCCTACGAG. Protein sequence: CSAPKRNSYE. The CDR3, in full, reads CSAPKRNSYEQYF.